Following are 14 T cell receptor beta chains from one sample sequenced in a study of cytomegalovirus exposure and HLA in healthy donors. It was with 60 Vbeta and 13 Jbeta primers that the PCR ran. The table came from immunoSEQ multiplex PCR; TCRdb's copy has only in-frame clones and leaves some out. The sample records roughly 130,000 clones, around 84% being singletons. Input material: PBMCs. These receptors were collected from a woman aged 18-35 years in good health and CMV-seropositive.

The chain combines TRBV6-1 with TRBJ2-3, with 7 bases identical to TRBD2. This CDR3 is 16 amino acids long. Germline V gene sequence: CDR1 MNHNS, CDR2 SASEGT. Unmatched junction bases numbered 7, after V lost 4 bases and J lost 0 bases. As DNA, the CDR3 is TGTGCCAGCAGTGCAGAAGCGGGGTACAGCACAGATACGCAGTATTTT. Translated, it gives CASSAEAGYSTDTQYF.

The V and J genes are TRBV5-1 and TRBJ1-3, with a possible D match to TRBD1 (6 bases). The germline CDR1 and CDR2 sequences are SGHRS and YFSETQ. V was trimmed by 4 bases and J by 1 base, leaving 15 bases between them. The CDR3 contains 16 residues. CDR3 DNA sequence: TGCGCCAGCAGCCTGGGACCTCAGGGGTCTGGAAACACCATATATTTT. Translation: CASSLGPQGSGNTIYF.

The DNA for the CDR3 is TGTGCCAGCAGTGGGTTTCAGGGGGCGCACTCCTACGAGCAGTACTTC. Protein: CASSGFQGAHSYEQYF. V gene TRBV25-1 combines with J gene TRBJ2-7, with 8 bases fitting TRBD1. The germline V gene has CDR1 MGHDK and CDR2 SYGVNS. Losses at the gene ends were 4 bases for V and 0 bases for J; bases not matched to a gene: 8. This CDR3 spans 16 amino acids.

This chain joins TRBV14 and TRBJ1-1; perhaps TRBD1 as D (5 bases). This CDR3 is 15 amino acids long. V was cut by 4 bases and J by 3 bases, with 15 bases left in between. Germline-derived CDR1 and CDR2 are SGHDN and FVKESK. The CDR3 here is CASSPLGGVDTEAFF. The CDR3 DNA follows: TGTGCCAGCAGCCCTTTGGGGGGGGTTGACACTGAAGCTTTCTTT.

The genes are TRBV7-9 and TRBJ2-3; D is unresolved. V lost 3 bases to trimming and J lost 0 bases, with 4 bases between them. The CDR3 has 13 amino acids. Germline CDR1 SEHNR, CDR2 FQNEAQ (reference sequence). CDR3 protein: CASSFSSTDTQYF. The CDR3 region has the DNA TGTGCCAGCAGCTTCAGTAGCACAGATACGCAGTATTTT.

The chain couples TRBV9 to TRBJ2-3; 10 bases are a match to TRBD1. This CDR3 is 12 amino acids long. After removal of 4 bases from V and 9 bases from J, the junction contained 2 bases not matched to a gene. Germline loops: CDR1 SGDLS, CDR2 YYNGEE. The CDR3 DNA reads as TGTGCCAGCAGCAAGACAGGGGGCACGCAGTATTTT. Encoded protein: CASSKTGGTQYF.

This clone has just one count. The genes are TRBV2 and TRBJ1-1; 7 bases match TRBD1. This CDR3 region has 12 residues. V was clipped by 6 bases and J by 11 bases; unmatched bases: 9. Germline CDR1 SNHLY, CDR2 FYNNEI. The CDR3 protein is CASSGDRVEAFF. CDR3 nucleotides: TGTGCCAGCAGCGGAGACAGGGTTGAGGCTTTCTTT.

The chain employs TRBV7-3 and TRBJ2-2; the match to TRBD2 covers 11 bases. The CDR3 totals 15 residues. CDR1 SGHTA and CDR2 FQGTGA come from the germline V gene. The V and J ends lost 2 bases and 4 bases, in that order; junction bases with no gene match: 0. CDR3 sequence: CASSLLAGGTGELFF. CDR3 bases: TGTGCCAGCAGCTTACTAGCGGGGGGCACCGGGGAGCTGTTTTTT.

The chain employs TRBV7-3 and TRBJ1-1; the D is unclear. V shed 0 bases and J shed 4 bases, with 6 bases lying between them. Looked up from germline, CDR1 is SGHTA and CDR2 is FQGTGA. This CDR3 is built from 13 residues. CDR3 DNA: TGTGCCAGCAGCTTAACGATGAGCACTGAAGCTTTCTTT. This encodes CASSLTMSTEAFF.

The chain is built from TRBV29-1 and TRBJ1-6, with D perhaps TRBD1 (6 bases). Germline CDR1 and CDR2: SQVTM and ANQGSEA. The CDR3 spans 13 residues. V was pared by 6 bases and J by 8 bases, with 14 bases between. CDR3 nucleotide sequence: TGCAGCGTGGCCCGGGACACAGATTCACCCCTCCACTTT. Amino acids: CSVARDTDSPLHF.

This sequence joins TRBV6-5 and TRBJ2-7; tentative D call: TRBD1 (6 bases). CDR3 size: 14 residues. In germline, CDR1 is MNHEY, CDR2 SVGAGI. The V end was cut by 5 bases, the J end by 3 bases, with 14 bases between. CDR3 DNA: TGTGCCAGCAGTCAAGGAGGCAGGGGCTACGAGCAGTACTTC. It encodes CASSQGGRGYEQYF.

V and J are TRBV27 and TRBJ2-3; TRBD2 agrees at 7 bases. The CDR3 has 15 residues. Germline lookup yields CDR1 MNHEY and CDR2 SMNVEV (reference sequence). Unmatched junction bases numbered 10, after V lost 7 bases and J lost 3 bases. The CDR3 spells CASNQRPGGTDTQYF. The DNA of the CDR3 is TGTGCCAGCAACCAGCGCCCGGGGGGAACAGATACGCAGTATTTT.

Only a few counts were recorded for this clone. The chain has TRBV9 and TRBJ2-4; D may be TRBD1 (5 bases). Trimming cost V 2 bases and J 6 bases, with 12 bases left between them. CDR3 size: 14 residues. Germline CDR1 SGDLS, CDR2 YYNGEE. The CDR3 DNA reads as TGTGCCAGCAGCGTGGGGCAGGGCATAAACATTCAGTACTTC. It specifies CASSVGQGINIQYF.

This clone was seen only a few times. The chain employs TRBV4-2 and TRBJ2-1; 14 bases are shared with TRBD2. This CDR3 contains 18 residues. Losses at the gene ends were 1 base for V and 6 bases for J; bases not matched to a gene: 8. From germline, CDR1 is LGHNA and CDR2 YNFKEQ. Here the CDR3 reads CASSQGTSGGPVGNEQFF. For the CDR3, the DNA is TGTGCCAGCAGCCAAGGGACTAGCGGGGGGCCCGTCGGCAATGAGCAGTTCTTC.